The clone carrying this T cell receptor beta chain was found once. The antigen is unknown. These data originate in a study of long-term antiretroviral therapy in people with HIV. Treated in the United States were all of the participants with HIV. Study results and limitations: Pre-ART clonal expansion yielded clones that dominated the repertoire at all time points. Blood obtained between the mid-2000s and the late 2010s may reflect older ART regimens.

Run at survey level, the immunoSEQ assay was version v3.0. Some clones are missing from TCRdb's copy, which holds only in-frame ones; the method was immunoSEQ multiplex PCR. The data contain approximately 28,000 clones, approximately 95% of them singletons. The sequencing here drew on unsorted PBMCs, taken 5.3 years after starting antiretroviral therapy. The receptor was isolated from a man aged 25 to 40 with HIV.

The CDR3 protein is CASSYLLGGQETQYF. CDR3 sequence (DNA): TGTGCCAGCAGTTACTTACTGGGCGGACAAGAGACCCAGTACTTC. The J gene is TRBJ2-5, the V gene TRBV6-5; D remains unclear. CDR3 length: 15 amino acids. Per the germline V gene, CDR1 is MNHEY and CDR2 is SVGAGI. Trimming pared 1 base from V and 2 bases from J, leaving 11 bases between.